This T cell receptor beta chain was identified in a study of OX40 agonist ivuxolimab in advanced cancers. Study-level information: A history of anti-PD-1, anti-PD-L1 or anti-CTLA-4 therapy was acceptable, and 40% had some. General study points: Clonal expansion by week 6 occurred in CD4+ and CD8+ blood T cells (at 0.1 to 3.0 mg/kg).

Data came from immunoSEQ multiplex PCR; TCRdb stores just in-frame clones and leaves some out. The data show about 60,000 clones, 70% to 90% seen once. This CDR3 has 14 amino acids. In germline, CDR1 is SNHLY, CDR2 FYNNEI. V lost 2 bases, J lost 3 bases, and 10 bases lay in between. If patients had autoimmune disease history or systemic immunosuppression, they were excluded. About this clone itself: Its matching antigen is unknown.

The V call is TRBV2, the J call TRBJ1-1; tentatively, D is TRBD1 (5 bases). The source is an adult with an advanced solid tumor such as melanoma, head and neck, liver or kidney cancer. The sample here was CD4+ or CD8+ T cells sorted from blood, taken in a trial of the OX40 agonist ivuxolimab. The CDR3 nucleotides are TGTGCCAGCAGTGAAACAGGACCTTACACTGAAGCTTTCTTT. Translation gives CASSETGPYTEAFF.